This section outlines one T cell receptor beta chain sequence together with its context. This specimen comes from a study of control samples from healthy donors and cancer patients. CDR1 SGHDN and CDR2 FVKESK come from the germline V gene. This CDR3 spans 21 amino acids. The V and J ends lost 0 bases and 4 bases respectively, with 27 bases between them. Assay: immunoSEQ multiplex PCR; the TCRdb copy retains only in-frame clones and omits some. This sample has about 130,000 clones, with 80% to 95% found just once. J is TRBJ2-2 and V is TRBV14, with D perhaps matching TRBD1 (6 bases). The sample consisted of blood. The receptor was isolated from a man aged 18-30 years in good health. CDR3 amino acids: CASSQEMPPLGGQGCTGELFF. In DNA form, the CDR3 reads TGTGCCAGCAGCCAAGAAATGCCTCCTCTTGGGGGACAAGGGTGCACCGGGGAGCTGTTTTTT. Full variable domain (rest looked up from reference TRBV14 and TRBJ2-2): EAGVTQFPSHSVIEKGQTVTLRCDPISGHDNLYWYRRVMGKEIKFLLHFVKESKQDESGMPNNRFLAERTGGTYSTLKVQPAELEDSGVYFCASSQEMPPLGGQGCTGELFFGEGSRLTVL.